Presented here are 31 T cell receptor beta chains from one specimen sequenced in a study of blood T cell repertoires in COVID-19. The protocol was immunoSEQ multiplex PCR, while the TCRdb copy is restricted to in-frame clones and leaves out a portion. In the table there are about 330,000 clones, about 87% of which are singletons. Material for sequencing was PBMCs or T cells enriched from blood (not recorded which). The receptors here all came from a man under 40 who had recovered from COVID-19.

V is TRBV14 and J is TRBJ2-1, with TRBD1 identical over 7 bases. The V gene end was trimmed by 0 bases and the J gene end by 9 bases; junction bases not matched to a gene: 5. The V gene's germline CDR1 is SGHDN and CDR2 FVKESK. The CDR3 consists of 14 residues. The CDR3 DNA follows: TGTGCCAGCAGCCAAGATAGGGGGCCGGGTGAGCAGTTCTTC. It is translated as CASSQDRGPGEQFF.

This chain joins TRBV7-9 and TRBJ2-2; tentative D call: TRBD2 (6 bases). CDR3 length equals 16 residues. Between the trimmed V and J ends, which lost 5 bases and 4 bases, there was a span of 17 bases. Germline assignment: CDR1 SEHNR and CDR2 FQNEAQ (reference sequence). The CDR3 nucleotides are TGTGCCAGCAGCCCCCGAGGAGGGAGCGGCACCGGGGAGCTGTTTTTT. It encodes CASSPRGGSGTGELFF.

The chain recombines TRBV6-1 with TRBJ1-5, with 8 bases matching TRBD1. This CDR3 spans 13 amino acids. CDR1 and CDR2 (germline): MNHNS, SASEGT. The trim removed 3 bases at V and 5 bases at J, leaving 0 bases unmatched. This CDR3 is CASSEDRDQPQHF. In DNA form, the CDR3 reads TGTGCCAGCAGTGAGGACAGGGATCAGCCCCAGCATTTT.

This chain joins TRBV24-1 and TRBJ1-2; 12 bases agree with TRBD1. The CDR3 runs to 15 residues. The ends lost 5 bases at V and 6 bases at J; junction bases unmatched: 6. From germline, CDR1 is KGHDR and CDR2 SFDVKD. CDR3 coding DNA: TGTGCCACCAGTGGTAGGGACAGGGGGCTGGATGGCTACACCTTC. Its translation: CATSGRDRGLDGYTF.

This chain links TRBV27 with TRBJ2-5; D is possibly TRBD1 (5 bases). Between the trimmed V and J ends, which lost 2 bases and 2 bases, there was a span of 9 bases. The CDR3 consists of 14 residues. CDR1 and CDR2 (germline): MNHEY, SMNVEV (reference sequence). CDR3 loop: CASSLIGAQETQYF. In DNA, the CDR3 is TGTGCCAGCAGTTTAATAGGGGCTCAAGAGACCCAGTACTTC.

This clone was seen a handful of times. The J gene is TRBJ2-5, the V gene TRBV12-3 or TRBV12-4; no reliable D call. CDR3 length: 13 residues. Trimming removed 1 base from V and 3 bases from J, with 6 bases in between. The CDR3 protein is CASSLVAEETQYF. In DNA form, the CDR3 reads TGTGCCAGCAGTTTAGTTGCGGAAGAGACCCAGTACTTC.

This sequence joins TRBV6-2 or TRBV6-3 and TRBJ1-3; no clear D gene. The CDR3 has 15 residues. Trimming pared 5 bases from V and 1 base from J, leaving 12 bases between. Germline assignment: CDR1 MNHEY and CDR2 SVGEGT. The CDR3 loop reads CASSASGSSGNTIYF. CDR3 DNA sequence: TGTGCCAGCAGTGCGTCGGGGTCGTCTGGAAACACCATATATTTT.

The sample holds a few counts of this clone. The chain uses TRBV13 and TRBJ1-2; TRBD1 aligns across 8 bases. After removal of 6 bases from V and 4 bases from J, the junction contained 4 bases not matched to a gene. This CDR3 region has 13 residues. The V gene's germline CDR1 is PRHDT and CDR2 FYEKMQ (reference sequence). CDR3 protein: CASSHDRGYGYTF. The CDR3 DNA reads TGTGCCAGCAGTCACGACAGGGGCTATGGCTACACCTTC.

Only a few counts were recorded for this clone. The chain employs TRBV28 and TRBJ1-2; D is perhaps TRBD1 (5 bases). CDR1 MDHEN and CDR2 SYDVKM come from the germline V gene. V was clipped by 6 bases and J by 4 bases, with 12 bases between them. This CDR3 contains 13 residues. CDR3 DNA sequence: TGTGCCAGCAGATCCAGGGTTTCCTATGGCTACACCTTC. Translating it yields CASRSRVSYGYTF.

CDR3 nucleotides: TGTGCCAGCAGCCAAGGCCCGGGACAGGGAAGAAACACCATATATTTT. Translated, it gives CASSQGPGQGRNTIYF. This rearrangement joins TRBV28 to TRBJ1-3; 9 bases agree with TRBD1. The CDR3 runs to 16 residues. With 6 bases clipped from V and 5 bases from J, the junction kept 11 bases outside the gene matches. Germline CDR1 is MDHEN and CDR2 is SYDVKM.

The rearrangement links TRBV12-3 or TRBV12-4 to TRBJ1-6, with a possible D match to TRBD1 (5 bases). The V end was cut by 5 bases, the J end by 6 bases, with 8 bases between. This CDR3 has 13 residues. The CDR3 DNA sequence: TGTGCCAGCAGTCCGGGACTTAATTCACCCCTCCACTTT. Encoded protein: CASSPGLNSPLHF.

The chain carries TRBV2 and TRBJ2-5; D call uncertain. The CDR3 covers 12 residues. Germline V gene sequence: CDR1 SNHLY, CDR2 FYNNEI. Trimming removed 9 bases at V and 4 bases at J, with 12 bases between. The CDR3 nucleotides read TGTGCCAGTGGTACGGTATTAGAGACCCAGTACTTC. It specifies CASGTVLETQYF. The full variable domain, completed using reference TRBV2 and TRBJ2-5, is EPEVTQTPSHQVTQMGQEVILRCVPISNHLYFYWYRQILGQKVEFLVSFYNNEISEKSEIFDDQFSVERPDGSNFTLKIRSTKLEDSAMYFCASGTVLETQYFGPGTRLLVL.

The rearrangement links TRBV28 to TRBJ1-2; 10 bases agree with TRBD1. Germline CDR1 is MDHEN and CDR2 is SYDVKM. This CDR3 is 15 amino acids long. V lost 7 bases and J lost 5; bases outside the gene matches: 10. For the CDR3, the DNA is TGTGCCAGCACCTCCGAGGGACAGGGGCTATATGGCTACACCTTC. Translating gives CASTSEGQGLYGYTF.

The chain has TRBV6-5 and TRBJ2-7; a weak D match, TRBD1 (6 bases). V lost 0 bases, J lost 4 bases, and 13 bases lay in between. CDR1 is MNHEY, CDR2 SVGAGI, per germline. The CDR3 consists of 15 residues. CDR3 sequence: CASSYSIGQRYEQYF. CDR3 nucleotides: TGTGCCAGCAGTTACTCTATCGGACAGCGTTACGAGCAGTACTTC.

This rearrangement joins TRBV27 to TRBJ1-2; possible D gene TRBD1, 5 bases. Germline values: CDR1 MNHEY, CDR2 SMNVEV (reference sequence). Trimming cost V 5 bases and J 4 bases, with 20 bases left between them. The CDR3 covers 16 residues. The DNA of the CDR3 is TGTGCCAGCAGTCTCCTCCAGGACATCGCCGGCTATGGCTACACCTTC. This encodes CASSLLQDIAGYGYTF.

This clone has just a few counts. The J gene is TRBJ2-3, the V gene TRBV10-3; 8 nucleotides line up with TRBD1. Losses at the gene ends were 6 bases for V and 0 bases for J; bases not matched to a gene: 2. This CDR3 region has 14 residues. Germline lookup yields CDR1 ENHRY and CDR2 SYGVKD. Written as DNA, the CDR3 is TGTGCCATCAGGAGACAGGGGAGCACAGATACGCAGTATTTT. Translating gives CAIRRQGSTDTQYF.

The chain carries TRBV6-6 and TRBJ2-3, with a weak D call TRBD2 (7 bases). The CDR3 length is 16 residues. CDR1 and CDR2 from the germline V gene are MNHNY and SVGAGI (reference sequence). The V gene lost 7 bases and the J gene lost 5 bases, with 22 bases spanning the gap. In DNA, the CDR3 is TGTGCCAGCAACAAGGGGGGGGGCGCGATAAGAGATACGCAGTATTTT. Translating it yields CASNKGGGAIRDTQYF.

The CDR3 DNA sequence: TGTGCCAGTACTAAGGCTAGCGGGGTTACGAATGAGCAGTTCTTC. Translated: CASTKASGVTNEQFF. V is TRBV28 and J is TRBJ2-1; 9 bases line up with TRBD2. The germline V gene encodes CDR1 MDHEN and CDR2 SYDVKM. Trimming removed 9 bases from V and 7 bases from J; junction bases left unmatched: 13. This CDR3 comprises 15 residues.

The J gene is TRBJ1-6, the V gene TRBV30, with D maybe TRBD1 (6 bases). Trimming left V 0 bases short and J 9 bases short, with 15 bases between. The V gene's germline CDR1 is GTSNPN and CDR2 SVGIG (reference sequence). The CDR3 loop spans 15 amino acids. The CDR3, as DNA: TGTGCCTGGAGTGTACCCGCAGGGGACGGTTCACCCCTCCACTTT. It translates to CAWSVPAGDGSPLHF.

The genes are TRBV28 and TRBJ2-7, with D tentatively TRBD2 (5 bases). The CDR3 length is 14 residues. CDR1 and CDR2 from the germline V gene are MDHEN and SYDVKM. V dropped 9 bases and J dropped 3 bases, with 18 bases sitting between them. The CDR3 loop reads CASERGQSFYEQYF. The CDR3 DNA sequence: TGTGCCAGTGAAAGAGGGCAGAGCTTCTACGAGCAGTACTTC.

The chain joins TRBV4-2 to TRBJ1-6, with D possibly TRBD1 on 5 matching bases. V lost 1 base to trimming and J lost 9 bases, with 16 bases between them. The CDR3 consists of 16 residues. Germline CDR1 LGHNA, CDR2 YNFKEQ. The CDR3 here is CASSQVRGGTGSPLHF. DNA of the CDR3: TGTGCCAGCAGCCAAGTCCGCGGCGGAACAGGTTCACCCCTCCACTTT.

V and J are TRBV14 and TRBJ1-1; 7 bases are a match to TRBD1. V lost 4 bases to trimming and J lost 4 bases; unmatched junction nucleotides: 18. This CDR3 comprises 18 residues. Germline CDR1 is SGHDN and CDR2 is FVKESK. The CDR3 coding sequence is TGTGCCAGCAGCCCCATCCTGACAGGGACGGTGGGGAGCACTGAAGCTTTCTTT. Translated, it gives CASSPILTGTVGSTEAFF.

This chain joins TRBV7-3 and TRBJ2-6; possible D gene TRBD1, 6 bases. CDR1 SGHTA and CDR2 FQGTGA come from the germline V gene. V lost 5 bases and J lost 0, with 20 bases in between. The CDR3 spans 19 residues. DNA of the CDR3: TGTGCCAGCAGCCGGACAGTAGGGAGCCCCTCCTCTGGGGCCAACGTCCTGACTTTC. Protein product: CASSRTVGSPSSGANVLTF.

The chain combines TRBV2 with TRBJ2-7; D unclear. The germline V gene encodes CDR1 SNHLY and CDR2 FYNNEI. The CDR3 contains 11 residues. The V and J ends lost 3 bases and 7 bases respectively, with 7 bases between them. CDR3 bases: TGTGCCAGCAGTGAGAGTTGGGAGCAGTACTTC. Protein sequence: CASSESWEQYF.

The rearrangement links TRBV5-1 to TRBJ1-1; 7 bases are a match to TRBD1. The CDR3 consists of 16 residues. Germline trimming cut 4 bases from V and 0 bases from J; bases unmatched to any gene: 9. The germline CDR1 and CDR2 sequences are SGHRS and YFSETQ. In DNA, the CDR3 is TGCGCCAGCAGCCAGATGAGACAGGGATTGAACACTGAAGCTTTCTTT. Translated: CASSQMRQGLNTEAFF.

In its sample, this clone was seen many times. This rearrangement joins TRBV15 to TRBJ2-7, with D maybe TRBD1 (5 bases). The V gene's germline CDR1 is LNHNV and CDR2 YYDKDF (reference sequence). Trimming stripped 3 bases from V and 7 bases from J, with 16 bases between. The CDR3 runs to 14 residues. This CDR3 is CATSSTATAREQYF. The DNA for the CDR3 is TGTGCCACCAGCAGTACCGCGACAGCGAGAGAGCAGTACTTC.

The V and J genes are TRBV6-4 and TRBJ1-2, with D possibly matching TRBD1 (5 bases). V lost 6 bases to trimming and J lost 0 bases, with 11 bases between them. This CDR3 spans 14 amino acids. CDR1 is MRHNA, CDR2 SNTAGT, per germline. The CDR3 DNA reads TGTGCCAGCAGGCCGGCGGGGGCTAACTATGGCTACACCTTC. Translation gives CASRPAGANYGYTF.

The V and J genes are TRBV20-1 and TRBJ2-3; D remains ambiguous. The CDR3 runs to 11 residues. CDR1 is DFQATT and CDR2 is SNEGSKA in the germline V gene (reference sequence). Between the trimmed V and J ends, which lost 6 bases and 3 bases, there was a span of 7 bases. The CDR3 is CSAPRTDTQYF. The CDR3 DNA reads TGCAGTGCCCCGAGGACAGATACGCAGTATTTT.

This chain connects TRBV5-1 to TRBJ1-1; TRBD1 aligns across 8 bases. The CDR3 runs 13 residues. V dropped 1 base and J dropped 4; count of bases not matched to a gene: 0. Germline V gene data show CDR1 as SGHRS and CDR2 as YFSETQ. The CDR3: CASSLTGGTEAFF. CDR3 coding DNA: TGCGCCAGCAGCTTGACAGGGGGCACTGAAGCTTTCTTT.

J is TRBJ1-3 and V is TRBV6-1, with D maybe TRBD1 (6 bases). The CDR3 is 17 amino acids. Trimming took 4 bases from V and 0 from J, leaving 16 bases between them. Germline values: CDR1 MNHNS, CDR2 SASEGT. In nucleotides, the CDR3 is TGTGCCAGCAGTGGGGGGAACAGGGCGCCCTCTGGAAACACCATATATTTT. Its protein is CASSGGNRAPSGNTIYF.

CDR3 in DNA: TGTGCCAGCAGCTCTGGGAGGAACACTGAAGCTTTCTTT. Protein: CASSSGRNTEAFF. The rearrangement links TRBV6-5 to TRBJ1-1; D unclear. The length of the CDR3 is 13 residues. Germline V CDR1 and CDR2: MNHEY, SVGAGI. The germline V and J ends were trimmed by 6 bases and 1 base, with 9 bases remaining between them.